Shown below are 6 T cell receptor beta chains from a single sample sequenced in a study of T-cell memory formation after mild COVID-19. Via MiXCR, TCRdb re-called the 5' RACE reads, giving one row per CDR3 protein. The sample lists about 210,000 distinct CDR3 sequences, about 10% occurring once. Material: PBMCs or a T cell subset sorted from them (not recorded which). The source is a man between 18 and 35 years old who had mild COVID-19 (a few samples of this study predate the infection). Cell type and time point are not known.

This clonotype has more than one count but fewer than ten. This rearrangement joins TRBV29-1 to TRBJ1-2, with a possible D match to TRBD1 (6 bases). The CDR3 runs 13 residues. Germline loops: CDR1 SQVTM, CDR2 ANQGSEA. Between the trimmed V and J ends, which lost 6 bases and 2 bases, there was a span of 13 bases. The CDR3 DNA reads TGCAGCGTCGGTACAGGGTCCAACTATGGCTACACCTTC. Protein sequence: CSVGTGSNYGYTF. Together with reference TRBV29-1 and TRBJ1-2, the CDR3 gives the full variable domain: SAVISQKPSRDICQRGTSLTIQCQVDSQVTMMFWYRQQPGQSLTLIATANQGSEATYESGFVIDKFPISRPNLTFSTLTVSNMSPEDSSIYLCSVGTGSNYGYTFGSGTRLTVV.

This sequence joins TRBV9 and TRBJ2-3; 8 nucleotides match TRBD2. The CDR3 runs to 15 residues. Trimming took 4 bases from V and 3 from J; bases not matched to a gene: 7. The germline V gene encodes CDR1 SGDLS and CDR2 YYNGEE. CDR3 nucleotides: TGTGCCAGCAGCTCAAGCGGGGGTAAAACAGATACGCAGTATTTT. It yields the protein CASSSSGGKTDTQYF. Supplemented by reference TRBV9 and TRBJ2-3, the full variable domain reads DSGVTQTPKHLITATGQRVTLRCSPRSGDLSVYWYQQSLDQGLQFLIQYYNGEERAKGNILERFSAQQFPDLHSELNLSSLELGDSALYFCASSSSGGKTDTQYFGPGTRLTVL.

This clonotype has just a few counts. The rearrangement joins TRBV6-5 to TRBJ2-3; D not certain. The CDR3 is made up of 14 amino acids. Between the trimmed V and J ends, which lost 5 bases and 4 bases, there was a span of 13 bases. Germline CDR1 reads MNHEY; CDR2 reads SVGAGI. In DNA, the CDR3 is TGTGCCAGCAGTCTTAGCAACGTCGCAGATACGCAGTATTTT. Translation: CASSLSNVADTQYF.

V usage is TRBV6-5 and J usage is TRBJ1-2; TRBD1 is a possible D gene (5 bases). The CDR3 runs to 15 residues. V lost 2 bases and J 8 bases, leaving 18 bases between the germline ends. The germline CDR1 and CDR2 sequences are MNHEY and SVGAGI. Here the CDR3 DNA reads TGTGCCAGCAGTTACCAGACGGGGACCCAGGGAGGCTACACCTTC. Its translation is CASSYQTGTQGGYTF.

This clonotype was seen only a few times. The chain employs TRBV6-2 or TRBV6-3 and TRBJ1-6; TRBD1 aligns across 8 bases. The CDR3 loop spans 15 amino acids. V lost 10 bases to trimming and J lost 5 bases; unmatched junction nucleotides: 10. Germline lookup yields CDR1 MNHEY and CDR2 SVGEGT. CDR3 sequence (DNA): TGTGCCACCGCAATGGGCAGGGGGCATAATTCACCCCTCCACTTT. Translated: CATAMGRGHNSPLHF.

Only a few counts were recorded for this clonotype. The V call is TRBV6-6, the J call TRBJ2-5, with 8 bases matching TRBD1. There are 13 residues in the CDR3. Germline CDR1 MNHNY, CDR2 SVGAGI (reference sequence). Trimming cost V 6 bases and J 10 bases; bases outside gene matches: 10. The CDR3 DNA follows: TGTGCCAGCAGCCCGGACAGGGACAGAGGCCAGTACTTC. Encoded protein: CASSPDRDRGQYF.